This T cell receptor beta chain was observed in a study of T cell changes during pregnancy in multiple sclerosis. CDR1 SGHTA and CDR2 FQGNSA come from the germline V gene. Trimming removed 2 bases from V and 0 bases from J, with 14 bases in between. The length of the CDR3 is 18 residues. Sequenced by immunoSEQ multiplex PCR; TCRdb stores in-frame clones only, minus some. Found here are almost 50,000 clones, 85% to 95% of them singletons; the top ten hold roughly 0.98%. Sequenced here: peripheral blood, sampled after pregnancy. The origin of this receptor is a female donor with multiple sclerosis, enrolled in a pregnancy study. The chain carries TRBV7-2 and TRBJ1-6; D is uncertain. This CDR3 is CASSLIRDRSSYNSPLHF. CDR3 in DNA: TGTGCCAGCAGCTTAATCCGAGACCGGAGCTCCTATAATTCACCCCTCCACTTT.